Presented here are 30 T cell receptor beta chains from one specimen sequenced in a study of shared clonotypes between healthy human individuals. Using immunoSEQ multiplex PCR, the repertoire was profiled, and TCRdb retains in-frame clones only, with some absent. The sample lists 2,100,000 or so clones, approximately 96% occurring once. Specimen: naive CD4+ T cells sorted from blood. The subset denotes: CD45RA+ positively selected. These receptors were obtained from a man aged 18 to 29 in good health.

Details on this clone: Other DNA sequences of this sample code for an identical CDR3. The chain is built from TRBV5-1 and TRBJ1-3, with D possibly TRBD1 on 6 matching bases. The V end lost 1 base, the J end lost 3 bases, and 8 bases lay between the germline ends. From germline, CDR1 is SGHRS and CDR2 YFSETQ. The CDR3 runs 14 residues. The CDR3 reads CASSLTGYGNTIYF. CDR3 nucleotides: TGCGCCAGCAGCTTGACAGGGTATGGAAACACCATATATTTT.

For this clone: The sample contains more than one DNA sequence encoding this CDR3. The rearrangement uses TRBV18 and TRBJ2-2; D gene ambiguous. Germline V lookup: CDR1 KGHSH, CDR2 LQKENI. V dropped 0 bases and J dropped 4 bases, with 6 bases sitting between them. The CDR3 has 14 residues. CDR3 sequence reads: CASSPPGPTGELFF. The CDR3 DNA reads as TGTGCCAGCTCACCACCCGGGCCCACCGGGGAGCTGTTTTTT.

This sequence joins TRBV6-5 and TRBJ1-1, with 10 bases lining up with TRBD1. CDR3 length: 15 residues. CDR1 and CDR2 from the germline V gene are MNHEY and SVGAGI. The V and J ends lost 6 bases and 1 base, in that order; junction bases with no gene match: 5. The CDR3 protein is CASRRDRGRNTEAFF. CDR3 bases: TGTGCCAGCAGGCGGGACAGGGGCCGGAACACTGAAGCTTTCTTT.

This clone was counted a single time. The chain uses TRBV18 and TRBJ1-2; no firm D call. This CDR3 comprises 15 residues. V shed 0 bases and J shed 4 bases, with 12 bases lying between them. Looked up from germline, CDR1 is KGHSH and CDR2 is LQKENI. CDR3 sequence (DNA): TGTGCCAGCTCACCACCGGGGAGGATTGGCTATGGCTACACCTTC. It encodes CASSPPGRIGYGYTF.

Notes on this clone: This specimen includes other DNA sequences encoding the same CDR3. V gene TRBV9 combines with J gene TRBJ2-3; D is ambiguous. Looked up from germline, CDR1 is SGDLS and CDR2 is YYNGEE. There are 13 residues in the CDR3. Trimming took 0 bases from V and 1 from J, leaving 3 bases between them. CDR3 region: CASSVGGTDTQYF. CDR3 DNA sequence: TGTGCCAGCAGCGTAGGGGGCACAGATACGCAGTATTTT.

The chain recombines TRBV2 with TRBJ2-4; D is perhaps TRBD2 (6 bases). CDR1 SNHLY and CDR2 FYNNEI come from the germline V gene. The V end lost 7 bases, the J end lost 0 bases, and 16 bases lay between the germline ends. The length of the CDR3 is 16 residues. This CDR3 reads CASTAGQAIAKNIQYF. DNA for the CDR3: TGTGCCAGCACGGCGGGGCAGGCTATAGCCAAAAACATTCAGTACTTC.

The chain uses TRBV5-1 and TRBJ1-2, with TRBD1 identical over 10 bases. This CDR3 contains 15 residues. After removal of 3 bases from V and 2 bases from J, the junction contained 4 bases not matched to a gene. CDR1 and CDR2 (germline): SGHRS, YFSETQ. The CDR3: CASSWGQGINYGYTF. DNA for the CDR3: TGCGCCAGCAGCTGGGGACAGGGGATAAACTATGGCTACACCTTC.

The chain links TRBV7-9 to TRBJ1-2; D is ambiguous. CDR3 length: 15 residues. Looked up from germline, CDR1 is SEHNR and CDR2 is FQNEAQ (reference sequence). V lost 5 bases and J 3 bases, leaving 16 bases between the germline ends. Here the CDR3 reads CASSPDAVGDYGYTF. The CDR3 region has the DNA TGTGCCAGCAGCCCGGACGCAGTTGGGGACTATGGCTACACCTTC.

There are a few counts of this clone. The DNA for the CDR3 is TGTGCCTGGAGTGTTGAGGGCGGGAACACTGAAGCTTTCTTT. Its protein product is CAWSVEGGNTEAFF. The chain is built from TRBV30 and TRBJ1-1; D is ambiguous. The CDR3 covers 14 residues. Trimming left V 0 bases short and J 1 base short, with 9 bases between. Germline V lookup: CDR1 GTSNPN, CDR2 SVGIG (reference sequence).

The rearrangement links TRBV6-5 to TRBJ1-5; 11 bases are a match to TRBD1. CDR1 is MNHEY, CDR2 SVGAGI, per germline. With 6 bases clipped from V and 6 bases from J, the junction kept 4 bases outside the gene matches. The CDR3 length is 14 residues. The CDR3 region has the DNA TGTGCCAGCAGAGGACAGGGGGCTCTTCAGCCCCAGCATTTT. It specifies CASRGQGALQPQHF.

The rearrangement uses TRBV11-2 and TRBJ2-3, with TRBD1 matching 9 bases. Germline trimming cut 2 bases from V and 4 bases from J; bases unmatched to any gene: 13. CDR1 is SGHAT and CDR2 is FQNNGV in the germline V gene. The CDR3 contains 18 residues. This CDR3 is CASSLNGWGDRVADTQYF. The CDR3 DNA is TGTGCCAGCAGCTTAAATGGTTGGGGGGACAGGGTGGCAGATACGCAGTATTTT.

The chain employs TRBV6-6 and TRBJ1-6; 7 nucleotides align to TRBD1. The junction had 10 bases not matched to a gene; V was cut back by 7 bases and J by 4 bases. CDR3 size: 16 residues. Germline V gene sequence: CDR1 MNHNY, CDR2 SVGAGI (reference sequence). The CDR3 protein is CASNNGAGGYNSPLHF. The CDR3 bases are TGTGCCAGCAACAATGGGGCAGGGGGGTATAATTCACCCCTCCACTTT.

The rearrangement joins TRBV11-1 to TRBJ2-1; 8 nucleotides align to TRBD1. V lost 2 bases and J lost 8; bases outside the gene matches: 8. The CDR3 has 15 residues. Germline assignment: CDR1 SGHAT and CDR2 FQDESV (reference sequence). The CDR3 here is CASSLRGQGADEQFF. CDR3 DNA: TGTGCCAGCAGCTTAAGGGGTCAGGGGGCCGATGAGCAGTTCTTC.

J is TRBJ1-3 and V is TRBV30; D perhaps matches TRBD1 (5 bases). CDR1 is GTSNPN and CDR2 is SVGIG in the germline V gene (reference sequence). Trimming removed 1 base from V and 7 bases from J, with 17 bases in between. The CDR3 consists of 15 residues. CDR3 region: CAWSGEGRARNTIYF. The CDR3 nucleotides are TGTGCCTGGAGTGGAGAGGGCAGGGCGCGGAACACCATATATTTT.

CDR3 bases: TGTGCCAGCAGTTTTGGAATAGCGGGGATTAGAGATACGCAGTATTTT. Its protein product is CASSFGIAGIRDTQYF. The chain links TRBV7-9 to TRBJ2-3, with TRBD2 identical over 8 bases. CDR1 is SEHNR, CDR2 FQNEAQ, per germline (reference sequence). Trimming removed 6 bases from V and 5 bases from J; junction bases left unmatched: 13. The CDR3 loop spans 16 amino acids.

The rearrangement uses TRBV7-9 and TRBJ2-5, with D hard to call. The germline V and J ends were trimmed by 6 bases and 5 bases, with 13 bases remaining between them. The CDR3 is 13 residues long. Germline assignment: CDR1 SEHNR and CDR2 FQNEAQ (reference sequence). CDR3 sequence: CASSMRVEETQYF. The CDR3 coding sequence is TGTGCCAGCAGTATGCGTGTCGAGGAGACCCAGTACTTC.

The chain recombines TRBV5-4 with TRBJ1-4; D is undetermined. There are 14 residues in the CDR3. Germline values: CDR1 SGHNT, CDR2 YYREEE (reference sequence). The germline V and J ends were trimmed by 4 bases and 2 bases, with 9 bases remaining between them. The CDR3 region is CASSARYTNEKLFF. CDR3 sequence (DNA): TGTGCCAGCAGCGCCCGATATACTAATGAAAAACTGTTTTTT.

This rearrangement joins TRBV25-1 to TRBJ1-3; maybe TRBD1 (5 bases). Between the trimmed V and J ends, which lost 6 bases and 4 bases, there was a span of 16 bases. The V gene's germline CDR1 is MGHDK and CDR2 SYGVNS. The CDR3 length is 15 residues. The CDR3 DNA follows: TGTGCCAGCAGGGGTGGGGGAACGGGGGGAAACACCATATATTTT. Amino acids: CASRGGGTGGNTIYF.

V gene TRBV7-2 combines with J gene TRBJ2-7; the match to TRBD1 covers 8 bases. The CDR3 extends over 12 amino acids. The V segment lost 6 bases and the J segment 10 bases; nucleotides outside the gene matches: 8. From germline, CDR1 is SGHTA and CDR2 FQGNSA. CDR3 sequence reads: CASSRGQGRQYF. As DNA, the CDR3 is TGTGCCAGCAGTCGAGGACAGGGCCGTCAGTACTTC.

This clone has a handful of counts. The V call is TRBV4-3, the J call TRBJ2-7, with 8 bases that match TRBD2. Germline lookup yields CDR1 LGHNA and CDR2 YSLEER. With 6 bases clipped from V and 2 bases from J, the junction kept 9 bases outside the gene matches. The CDR3 is made up of 15 amino acids. In nucleotides, the CDR3 is TGCGCCAGCAGGCTGTATCCGGGAGGGCCCTACGAGCAGTACTTC. It specifies CASRLYPGGPYEQYF.

The genes are TRBV5-1 and TRBJ1-5; 8 nucleotides agree with TRBD1. The CDR3 runs to 17 residues. Unmatched junction bases numbered 12, after V lost 0 bases and J lost 7 bases. CDR1 is SGHRS and CDR2 is YFSETQ in the germline V gene. Written as DNA, the CDR3 is TGCGCCAGCAGCTTGGAAGGGATACAGGGGGGAGGACAGCCCCAGCATTTT. It is translated as CASSLEGIQGGGQPQHF.

This chain uses TRBV6-1 with TRBJ2-5; 10 nucleotides match TRBD2. V was pared by 6 bases and J by 2 bases, with 6 bases of the junction left unmatched. Germline V lookup: CDR1 MNHNS, CDR2 SASEGT. The CDR3 totals 15 residues. CDR3 nucleotides: TGTGCCAGCAGAGGACTAGCGGCCACACAAGAGACCCAGTACTTC. Its translation is CASRGLAATQETQYF.

V is TRBV28 and J is TRBJ2-5; tentative D call: TRBD1 (7 bases). The ends were cut back, 2 bases at V and 4 bases at J, with 14 bases in the middle. CDR1 and CDR2 (germline): MDHEN, SYDVKM. The CDR3 is made up of 15 amino acids. The CDR3 sequence: CASSLIGQGGETQYF. The CDR3 DNA follows: TGTGCCAGCAGTTTAATAGGGCAGGGGGGAGAGACCCAGTACTTC.

The chain couples TRBV4-1 to TRBJ1-4; TRBD1 is a possible D gene (5 bases). Trimming cost V 0 bases and J 7 bases, with 15 bases left between them. The CDR3 totals 16 residues. CDR1 is MGHRA and CDR2 is YSYEKL in the germline V gene. The CDR3 DNA is TGCGCCAGCAGCCAAGAAGGGCTGCAGGGTGGTGAAAAACTGTTTTTT. As protein: CASSQEGLQGGEKLFF.

The V and J genes are TRBV2 and TRBJ2-7, with D unclear. Germline values: CDR1 SNHLY, CDR2 FYNNEI. The V and J ends lost 6 bases and 0 bases respectively, with 9 bases between them. The CDR3 contains 13 residues. This CDR3 reads CASRQEASYEQYF. The CDR3 region has the DNA TGTGCCAGCAGGCAGGAAGCCTCCTACGAGCAGTACTTC. Full variable domain (rest looked up from reference TRBV2 and TRBJ2-7): EPEVTQTPSHQVTQMGQEVILRCVPISNHLYFYWYRQILGQKVEFLVSFYNNEISEKSEIFDDQFSVERPDGSNFTLKIRSTKLEDSAMYFCASRQEASYEQYFGPGTRLTVT.

In nucleotides, the CDR3 is TGTGCCAGTAGAGACCGTGGACTCTACTTCTATGGCTACACCTTC. This encodes CASRDRGLYFYGYTF. The gene calls are TRBV2 and TRBJ1-2; D unclear. V lost 9 bases and J 4 bases, leaving 21 bases between the germline ends. The CDR3 is made up of 15 amino acids. Germline V gene data show CDR1 as SNHLY and CDR2 as FYNNEI.

V and J are TRBV19 and TRBJ2-5; D is ambiguous. Between the trimmed V and J ends, which lost 3 bases and 4 bases, there was a span of 12 bases. CDR1 is LNHDA, CDR2 SQIVND, per germline (reference sequence). CDR3 size: 14 residues. The CDR3 is CASSINLSRETQYF. CDR3 DNA: TGTGCCAGTAGTATCAACCTTTCGAGAGAGACCCAGTACTTC.

The chain recombines TRBV6-1 with TRBJ2-2; possibly TRBD2 for D (6 bases). Between the trimmed V and J ends, which lost 4 bases and 3 bases, there was a span of 9 bases. This CDR3 has 14 amino acids. CDR1 is MNHNS and CDR2 is SASEGT in the germline V gene. CDR3: CASSAGLYTGELFF. For the CDR3, the DNA is TGTGCCAGCAGTGCGGGACTTTACACCGGGGAGCTGTTTTTT.

The chain employs TRBV25-1 and TRBJ2-4; D ambiguous. The V end lost 2 bases, the J end lost 0 bases, and 8 bases lay between the germline ends. CDR3 length: 15 residues. Germline CDR1 and CDR2: MGHDK and SYGVNS. The CDR3 is CASSEVGLAKNIQYF. The DNA of the CDR3 is TGTGCCAGCAGTGAAGTAGGTCTAGCCAAAAACATTCAGTACTTC.

Regarding this clone: Different DNA sequences within this sample yield the same CDR3. V and J are TRBV7-9 and TRBJ2-7; 9 bases are shared with TRBD1. The ends lost 1 base at V and 3 bases at J; junction bases unmatched: 4. Germline V gene sequence: CDR1 SEHNR, CDR2 FQNEAQ (reference sequence). The CDR3 loop spans 15 amino acids. The CDR3 sequence is CASSLGGQGGYEQYF. CDR3 nucleotide sequence: TGTGCCAGCAGCTTAGGGGGACAGGGTGGCTACGAGCAGTACTTC.